What follows are 10 T cell receptor beta chains derived from one specimen sequenced in a study of tumor-infiltrating lymphocytes in primary liver carcinoma. A primer matching the constant region was used to make TCR beta cDNA from approximately 0.45 ug of total RNA. It was through three nested multiplex PCR rounds of slightly modified ARM-PCR that TCR beta libraries arose. The study ran its first two PCR rounds for roughly 11 cycles each, using TRBV1-TRBV30 forward primers and a C-beta reverse primer. TCRdb used MiXCR to reprocess the multiplex PCR reads, holding one entry per CDR3 protein. The sample has tens of thousands of distinct CDR3 sequences; about 75% are singletons. Unsorted bulk tissue (roughly 19-31 mg) underwent RNA and DNA co-extraction. The specimen sequenced was tumor-adjacent normal liver tissue. The source of these receptors is a man aged 40-55 years with primary liver carcinoma and hepatitis B virus infection.

Remarks on this clonotype: Sequence at one end of the junction differs from germline and may be a read error. The V and J genes are TRBV4-3 and TRBJ2-7; D perhaps matches TRBD2 (6 bases). CDR1 LGHNA and CDR2 YSLEER come from the germline V gene. CDR3 length: 15 amino acids. Here the CDR3 reads CASIQNRETPCEQYF. CDR3 DNA: TGCGCCAGCATCCAAAATCGGGAGACTCCCTGCGAGCAGTACTTC.

Worth noting for this clonotype: Being one base from a much bigger clone, this may be a read error. V and J are TRBV11-3 and TRBJ2-1, with a possible D match to TRBD2 (6 bases). From germline, CDR1 is SGHNT and CDR2 YENEEA. CDR3 length equals 17 residues. CDR3 loop: CASSLGVPGLPHNKQFF. The CDR3, as DNA: TGTGCCAGCAGCTTAGGCGTACCGGGACTCCCCCACAATAAGCAGTTCTTC.

In regard to this clonotype: This may be a read error: a much more frequent sequence differs by one nucleotide. This chain connects TRBV7-9 to TRBJ2-3, with D unclear. V gave up 2 bases and J gave up 2 bases, with 11 bases separating them. The germline CDR1 and CDR2 sequences are SEHNR and FQNEAQ (reference sequence). CDR3 length equals 15 residues. Here the CDR3 reads CASSLYMESTDTQYF. CDR3 in DNA: TGTGCCAGCAGCTTATACATGGAGTCCACAGATACGCAGTATTTT.

As concerns this clonotype: At one boundary the junction diverges from the germline segment, which might be a read error. The chain is built from TRBV7-9 and TRBJ1-6; D is uncertain. The CDR3 runs to 13 residues. Germline assignment: CDR1 SEHNR and CDR2 FQNEAQ (reference sequence). For the CDR3, the DNA is TGTGCCGGCAGCTTGACCGGAGATTCACCCCTCCACTTT. The encoded protein is CAGSLTGDSPLHF.

This sequence joins TRBV11-2 and TRBJ2-1; no definite D call. The CDR3 extends over 13 amino acids. Germline values: CDR1 SGHAT, CDR2 FQNNGV. V lost 3 bases, J lost 6 bases, and 9 bases lay in between. This CDR3 reads CASSFIVVNEQFF. CDR3 coding DNA: TGTGCCAGCAGCTTCATAGTGGTCAATGAGCAGTTCTTC.

With respect to this clonotype: A junction boundary mismatches the germline segment, possibly from a read error. This sequence joins TRBV7-9 and TRBJ2-7, with 7 bases aligning to TRBD1. The CDR3 loop spans 14 amino acids. In germline, CDR1 is SEHNR, CDR2 FQNEAQ (reference sequence). For the CDR3, the DNA is TGTGCCGGCAGCCTAGAAGGGGGCGGCTACGAGCAGTACTTC. Amino acid sequence: CAGSLEGGGYEQYF.

About this clonotype itself: A much bigger clone sits one base away, suggesting this may be a read error. This sequence joins TRBV21-1 and TRBJ2-1; the DNA was not compared with TRBD2, the D call given in the table. TRBV21-1 is assigned pseudogene status. This CDR3 region has 14 residues. The DNA of the CDR3 is TGTGCCAGCAGCAAAGCGCGCCTAGCCGCCGAGCTGTTCTTC. Translation: CASSKARLAAELFF.

The chain employs TRBV11-2 and TRBJ2-1; 10 positions agree with TRBD2. This CDR3 region has 19 residues. From germline, CDR1 is SGHAT and CDR2 FQNNGV. The J segment lost 4 bases and the V segment lost 4 bases, leaving 16 bases of the junction unmatched. Here the CDR3 reads CASSSAESASGSGYNEQFF. Written as DNA, the CDR3 is TGTGCCAGCAGCTCAGCTGAATCGGCTAGCGGGAGTGGATACAATGAGCAGTTCTTC.

V gene TRBV15 combines with J gene TRBJ2-7; 14 nucleotides line up with TRBD2. The CDR3 spans 19 residues. Germline V gene lookup returns CDR1 LNHNV and CDR2 YYDKDF (reference sequence). The ends lost 5 bases at V and 3 bases at J; junction bases unmatched: 15. Written as DNA, the CDR3 is TGTGCCACCAGCCCAATGGGACTAGCGGGAGAGCGATTACTCTACGAGCAGTACTTC. It translates to CATSPMGLAGERLLYEQYF.

This clonotype was observed many times. This sequence may be a read error, since a much larger clone differs from it by one base. This chain uses TRBV29-1 with TRBJ1-2; D is unresolved. This CDR3 spans 12 amino acids. Germline V gene lookup returns CDR1 SQVTM and CDR2 ANQGSEA. CDR3 loop: CSGGGLNYGFTF. Written as DNA, the CDR3 is TGCAGCGGAGGAGGATTGAACTATGGCTTCACCTTC.